This T cell receptor beta chain is drawn from a study of circulating CD8 cells and anti-PD-1 response in melanoma (dated by TCRdb to 2019 to 2021). In terms of the full investigation: Nivolumab was administered to patients intravenously at 3 mg/kg every 2 weeks. Of the 13 patients in the melanoma cohort, seven received anti-PD-1 as first-line therapy and six had prior targeted therapy or immunotherapy. Patients with complete or partial responses were counted as responders, while patients with stable or progressive disease (RECIST v1.1) were counted as non-responders. The TCR repertoire analysis was performed on about eleven melanoma patients, comprising 7 non-responders and 4 responders. PD-1 on on-treatment samples was detected using a biotinylated anti-human IgG4 antibody.

The research as a whole found: The published TCR repertoire comparisons relied only on baseline and M1 samples from a small cohort that had few responders. Because material was limited, most experiments were generally run without replicates. The cohort mixed treatment-naive and previously treated patients, which the authors noted could influence results. Because tumor material could not be accessed, tumor reactivity was instead assessed with peptide assays on expanded sorted subsets. Diversity was greatest in the DNEG repertoire, PD-1 and DPOS had similar and higher clonality, and TIGIT repertoires had the lowest diversity. Repertoires were largely private between subsets, with under 7% of TRB clonotypes shared at M1; sharing was highest between DPOS and TIGIT.

A BD FACSAria II cell sorter was used to sort four subsets, defined by PD-1 and/or TIGIT, from live CD3+CD8+TCRalphabeta+ cells. To characterize relevance to anti-PD-1 therapy response, circulating CD8 T cells were sorted into four subsets based on PD-1 and TIGIT expression. For each sorted CD8 T-cell subset, both the TCR alpha and TCR beta chains were sequenced. Peripheral blood was collected before the first anti-PD-1 injection, after two injections and after four injections. PBMCs were immediately isolated by Ficoll gradient centrifugation. Until use, PBMCs were stored frozen in liquid nitrogen in RPMI containing about 21% FCS and roughly 9.2% DMSO. After thawing, PBMCs were stained with a viability dye and with antibodies against CD3, CD8alpha, TCRalphabeta, PD-1 and TIGIT. Total RNA was extracted with the RNeasy Kit, and a RIN above 7 was reached by every sample. Sequenced using a NextSeq 500. TCR libraries were prepared from about 15 ng of total RNA with the QIAseq Immune Repertoire RNA Library Kit, Human TCR Panel. TCR libraries were sequenced on an Illumina NextSeq with a Mid Output V2 kit, using asymmetric 261x41 paired-end reads. Each TCR library was diluted to around 4 nM, after which the TCR libraries were pooled, denatured and loaded at 0.95 to 1 pM. The published analysis was carried out like this. The QIAGEN GeneGlobe Data Analysis Center was used to process TCR FASTQ files, and downstream analysis was done in R 3.5.2. Clonality was calculated as one minus Shannon entropy normalized by the log of the number of unique productive sequences. TRA or TRB clonotypes differing in abundance between baseline and M1 were identified within each subset by Fisher exact tests at 5% FDR. Clonotypes with differential abundance were put into four groups: emerging, expanding, contracting or non-expanding/contracting. Morisita's overlap index was used to measure repertoire overlap between patients. TCRdb trimmed public reads at Q25 via fastp, called clones via MiXCR and kept in-frame beta chains. Entries are consolidated by CDR3 protein sequence, retaining the most common genes and DNA. The authors' filters were not applied to this entry. The table for this sample lists 300 to 350 distinct CDR3 sequences; over 7% of them were counted only once. About 62% of the sample is held by the ten biggest clonotypes.

Per the germline V gene (reference sequence), MNHEY is the CDR1 and SMNVEV is the CDR2. From the cysteine up to the phenylalanine, the CDR3 has a length of 15 residues. Here the CDR3 DNA is all that survives: 45 bases in frame from base 1. V loses 2 bases, J loses 3 bases, and the germline ends lie 10 bases apart. By its share of the sample, this clonotype is medium-sized (0.01 to 0.1%). The specificity of this receptor is unknown. No much larger clone is present one base from it, and per-base qualities are unavailable. The sample consisted of CD8+ T cells from PBMCs, taken at baseline or after one month of anti-PD-1 therapy (not recorded which). The rearrangement combines TRBV27 with TRBJ2-2; no D gene can be assigned with confidence. The sequence derives from a human donor with melanoma. In nucleotides, the sequence is TGTGCCAGCAGTTTAATGGCGATTGACACCGGGGAGCTGTTTTTT. Its translation is CASSLMAIDTGELFF.